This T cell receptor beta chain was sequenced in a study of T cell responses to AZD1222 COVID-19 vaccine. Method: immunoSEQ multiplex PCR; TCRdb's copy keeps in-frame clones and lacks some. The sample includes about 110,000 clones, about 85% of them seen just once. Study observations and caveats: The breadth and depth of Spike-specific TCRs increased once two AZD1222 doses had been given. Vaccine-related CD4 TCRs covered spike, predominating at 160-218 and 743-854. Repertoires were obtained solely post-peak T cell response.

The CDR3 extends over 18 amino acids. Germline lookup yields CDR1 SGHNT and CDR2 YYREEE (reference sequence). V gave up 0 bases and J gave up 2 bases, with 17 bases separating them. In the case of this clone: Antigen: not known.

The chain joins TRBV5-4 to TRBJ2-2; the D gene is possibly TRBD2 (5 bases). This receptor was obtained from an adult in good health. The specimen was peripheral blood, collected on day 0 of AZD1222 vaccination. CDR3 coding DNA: TGTGCCAGCAGCTTGGCTGGGATCCGAGGGAGAAACACCGGGGAGCTGTTTTTT. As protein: CASSLAGIRGRNTGELFF.